The rows below give T cell receptor beta chains drawn from one sample of a study of blood T cell repertoires in COVID-19. Sequencing was performed with immunoSEQ multiplex PCR; in TCRdb, only in-frame clones are kept and a portion is missing. The sample includes 150,000 to 200,000 clones, under 90% of them seen just once. The sequenced material came from peripheral blood. These receptors originate from a woman older than 75 with active or convalescent COVID-19. Both conserved end residues are part of each CDR3. A D gene is named only where the DNA matches it firmly.

d_call	v_call	j_call	cdr3_length	cdr3_aa
TRBD1	TRBV7-8	TRBJ1-2	13	CASSRTGGYGYTF
TRBD2	TRBV19	TRBJ2-1	13	CASSTTKSGKQFF
TRBD2	TRBV6-5	TRBJ2-1	14	CASSLAGEANEQFF
-	TRBV28	TRBJ1-3	15	CASRNLEGSGNTIYF
TRBD2	TRBV11-2	TRBJ2-7	12	CASRNGTTKQYF
TRBD1	TRBV6-5	TRBJ1-2	13	CASSYPGGHGYTF
-	TRBV5-1	TRBJ2-3	14	CASSSPTSTDTQYF
-	TRBV2	TRBJ1-1	13	CASSAQGRTEAFF
-	TRBV19	TRBJ2-2	15	CASSRGQGRTGELFF
-	TRBV6-5	TRBJ1-2	12	CASSYGNYGYTF
TRBD2	TRBV5-1	TRBJ2-5	14	CASRDSGRGETQYF
-	TRBV10-3	TRBJ2-1	12	CAISSQGYEQFF
-	TRBV20-1	TRBJ2-1	11	CSGTPRHEQFF
-	TRBV5-1	TRBJ2-3	15	CASSQDSTPTDTQYF
TRBD2	TRBV20-1	TRBJ2-1	14	CSASLAGGHNEQFF
-	TRBV6-5	TRBJ1-1	15	CASSYSYYGGRETFF
TRBD2	TRBV5-1	TRBJ2-2	17	CASSPTPSGRSTGELFF
-	TRBV5-1	TRBJ1-4	18	CASSLSIRVRGLNEKLFF
-	TRBV5-1	TRBJ1-1	15	CASSLDLRENTEAFF
TRBD2	TRBV3-1/TRBV3-2	TRBJ2-1	19	CASSQESVRLAGGPDEQFF
TRBD1	TRBV10-1	TRBJ2-1	16	CASSDTGQGIYNEQFF
-	TRBV2	TRBJ2-7	12	CASSESGRGRDF
-	TRBV5-4	TRBJ2-7	15	CASSLDGGGTYEQYF
TRBD1	TRBV7-9	TRBJ1-2	16	CASSLGVPGQDYGYTF
-	TRBV7-2	TRBJ2-3	15	CASSVGGDSTDTQYF
-	TRBV30	TRBJ1-6	14	CAWRVGGLNSPLHF
-	TRBV5-4	TRBJ2-5	14	CASSSKTAEETQYF
-	TRBV7-8	TRBJ2-3	15	CASNLGGRARDTQYF
-	TRBV19	TRBJ1-1	14	CASSIMAGNTEAFF
-	TRBV5-1	TRBJ2-1	15	CASSSQRAAYNEQFF
TRBD2	TRBV19	TRBJ2-3	16	CASSMMLAGGIDTQYF
TRBD2	TRBV10-1	TRBJ2-7	15	CASSESGTSGYEQYF
TRBD1	TRBV24-1	TRBJ2-3	20	CATSEPLGQDPSLSTDTQYF
-	TRBV5-4	TRBJ2-3	15	CATRAGFTSTDTQYF
-	TRBV28	TRBJ1-2	12	CASSSGQLGYTF
-	TRBV6-5	TRBJ1-5	15	CASSGAGFGLPTQHF